This is a list of T cell receptor beta chains from one sample in a study of neurological immune-mediated disorders. TCRdb fed the 5' RACE reads into MiXCR, producing one record per CDR3 protein. This sample carries fewer than 85,000 distinct CDR3 sequences, more than 15% of them seen once, and the ten largest clones take approximately 15%. Input material: PBMCs. These receptors were taken from a woman in her forties in good health. Each CDR3 is given with its conserved first and last residue. A D gene is named only where the DNA matches it firmly. The size field is filled for only some rows; it gives once, few, many or a size class.

D gene: .; J gene: TRBJ1-6; clone size: many; V gene: TRBV21-1; CDR3 DNA: TGTGCCAGCACCAAAAAATGGGAAGACGTGAGGAGCTCCTATAATTCACCCCTCCACTTT; CDR3 protein: CASTKKWEDVRSSYNSPLHF
D gene: .; J gene: TRBJ2-3; clone size: many; V gene: TRBV7-8; CDR3 DNA: TGTGCCAGCAGCTTTTTGGCGACAGATACGCAGTATTTT; CDR3 protein: CASSFLATDTQYF
D gene: .; J gene: TRBJ2-5; clone size: .; V gene: TRBV6-6; CDR3 DNA: TGTAACACCATGGACAGTAACCAAGAGACCCAGTACTTC; CDR3 protein: CNTMDSNQETQYF
D gene: .; J gene: TRBJ1-2; clone size: many; V gene: TRBV4-1; CDR3 DNA: TGCGCCAGCAGCCAAGAGGGGGCTGGCTACACCTTC; CDR3 protein: CASSQEGAGYTF
D gene: .; J gene: TRBJ1-5; clone size: many; V gene: TRBV10-3; CDR3 DNA: TGTGCCATCAGTGAGTCGTCGCCAAGCAATCAGCCCCAGCATTTT; CDR3 protein: CAISESSPSNQPQHF
D gene: TRBD1; J gene: TRBJ1-6; clone size: many; V gene: TRBV2; CDR3 DNA: TGTGCCAGCCGGGACAGGGGAAGTTCACCCCTCCACTTT; CDR3 protein: CASRDRGSSPLHF
D gene: TRBD1; J gene: TRBJ2-1; clone size: once; V gene: TRBV20-1; CDR3 DNA: TGCAGTGTTCAGGGGGTTGTGTACAATGAGCAGTTCTTC; CDR3 protein: CSVQGVVYNEQFF
D gene: .; J gene: TRBJ2-4; clone size: .; V gene: TRBV27; CDR3 DNA: TGTGCCAGCAGTTTACAGGGGACCAAAAACATTCAGTACTTC; CDR3 protein: CASSLQGTKNIQYF
D gene: .; J gene: TRBJ2-1; clone size: .; V gene: TRBV5-1; CDR3 DNA: TGCGCCAGCAGCTCAGAGGCGGGGGCCCCCTCCTACAATGAGCAGTTCTTC; CDR3 protein: CASSSEAGAPSYNEQFF
D gene: TRBD2; J gene: TRBJ2-7; clone size: many; V gene: TRBV7-8; CDR3 DNA: TGTGCCAGCAGCCCAAGGTCCGGTAGCGGGGGCCGAGGGACCTACGAGCAGTACTTC; CDR3 protein: CASSPRSGSGGRGTYEQYF
D gene: .; J gene: TRBJ1-1; clone size: many; V gene: TRBV3-1; CDR3 DNA: TGTGCCAGCGCCAGGGCGGGTTACACTGAAGCTTTCTTT; CDR3 protein: CASARAGYTEAFF
D gene: TRBD1; J gene: TRBJ1-5; clone size: many; V gene: TRBV6-2/TRBV6-3; CDR3 DNA: TGTGCCAGCAGTATATCGGACAGGGAGCAGCATTTT; CDR3 protein: CASSISDREQHF
D gene: .; J gene: TRBJ1-1; clone size: .; V gene: TRBV29-1; CDR3 DNA: TGCAGAGTGCAGACGGGGGGCAACACTGAAGCTTTCTTT; CDR3 protein: CRVQTGGNTEAFF
D gene: .; J gene: TRBJ2-3; clone size: few; V gene: TRBV7-6; CDR3 DNA: TGTGCCAGCAGCTTAGTGGGCAGCACAGATACGCAGTATTTT; CDR3 protein: CASSLVGSTDTQYF
D gene: .; J gene: TRBJ1-5; clone size: many; V gene: TRBV6-6; CDR3 DNA: TGTGCCAGCAGTTACCAGCCCGGCTGGCATTTT; CDR3 protein: CASSYQPGWHF
D gene: .; J gene: TRBJ2-5; clone size: many; V gene: TRBV5-1; CDR3 DNA: TGCGCCAGCAGTACTACGGAAGAGACCCAGTACTTC; CDR3 protein: CASSTTEETQYF
D gene: TRBD1; J gene: TRBJ1-1; clone size: many; V gene: TRBV5-1; CDR3 DNA: TGCGCCAGCAGCTTGGGGGACAGGAACACTGAAGCTTTCTTT; CDR3 protein: CASSLGDRNTEAFF
D gene: .; J gene: TRBJ2-5; clone size: many; V gene: TRBV20-1; CDR3 DNA: TGCAGTGCTGACGACAGGCAAGAGACCCAGTACTTC; CDR3 protein: CSADDRQETQYF
D gene: TRBD2; J gene: TRBJ2-2; clone size: many; V gene: TRBV6-5; CDR3 DNA: TGTGCCAGCAGGCCTACTAGCGGGGGGAGGTCCGGGGAGCTGTTTTTT; CDR3 protein: CASRPTSGGRSGELFF
D gene: .; J gene: TRBJ1-2; clone size: many; V gene: TRBV27; CDR3 DNA: TGTGCCAGCAGTTTGCAGGGCAACCATGGCTACACCTTC; CDR3 protein: CASSLQGNHGYTF
D gene: TRBD2; J gene: TRBJ2-4; clone size: many; V gene: TRBV20-1; CDR3 DNA: TGCAGTGCTAGAGAGGCCCAAGGGGAGGGTCAGTACTTC; CDR3 protein: CSAREAQGEGQYF
D gene: TRBD1; J gene: TRBJ1-1; clone size: .; V gene: TRBV5-5; CDR3 DNA: TGTGCCAGCAGCCGAGGGGGCCCGGACACTGAAGCTTTCTTT; CDR3 protein: CASSRGGPDTEAFF
D gene: TRBD2; J gene: TRBJ2-3; clone size: many; V gene: TRBV7-2; CDR3 DNA: TGTGCCAGCAGCTCTAGCGGGGGGGCAACAGATACGCAGTATTTT; CDR3 protein: CASSSSGGATDTQYF
D gene: .; J gene: TRBJ2-5; clone size: few; V gene: TRBV10-3; CDR3 DNA: TGTGCCATCAGTGAGGCCGCCTTAGAGACCCAGTACTTC; CDR3 protein: CAISEAALETQYF
D gene: .; J gene: TRBJ1-2; clone size: few; V gene: TRBV7-2; CDR3 DNA: TGTGCCAGCAGACAGTATCCTAACTATGGCTACACCTTC; CDR3 protein: CASRQYPNYGYTF
D gene: .; J gene: TRBJ1-1; clone size: many; V gene: TRBV5-1; CDR3 DNA: TGCGCCAGCAGCTCCGGGGACGGGATAACGGGGACTGAAGCTTTCTTT; CDR3 protein: CASSSGDGITGTEAFF
D gene: .; J gene: TRBJ1-1; clone size: many; V gene: TRBV6-5; CDR3 DNA: TGTGCCAGCAGTTACGGGGGCACTGAAGCTTTCTTT; CDR3 protein: CASSYGGTEAFF
D gene: TRBD1; J gene: TRBJ2-4; clone size: many; V gene: TRBV28; CDR3 DNA: TGTGCCAGCAGTTCGACAGGGGAAGGTGCCAAAAACATTCAGTACTTC; CDR3 protein: CASSSTGEGAKNIQYF
D gene: TRBD2; J gene: TRBJ2-1; clone size: many; V gene: TRBV18; CDR3 DNA: TGTGCCAGCTCTAACGTCGGGGGGGCCTACAATGAGCAGTTCTTC; CDR3 protein: CASSNVGGAYNEQFF
D gene: TRBD1; J gene: TRBJ2-7; clone size: many; V gene: TRBV3-1; CDR3 DNA: TGTGCCAGCAGCCCGGGACAGTTTTTATCGTTAGACTCCTACGAGCAGTACTTC; CDR3 protein: CASSPGQFLSLDSYEQYF
D gene: .; J gene: TRBJ1-1; clone size: many; V gene: TRBV28; CDR3 DNA: TGTGCCAGCGGCCGTGAGTGGGACACTGAAGCTTTCTTT; CDR3 protein: CASGREWDTEAFF
D gene: .; J gene: TRBJ2-3; clone size: .; V gene: TRBV24-1; CDR3 DNA: TGTGCCACCAGTGATCGCGGCGGGACCCGCACAGATACGCAGTATTTT; CDR3 protein: CATSDRGGTRTDTQYF
D gene: .; J gene: TRBJ1-5; clone size: .; V gene: TRBV2; CDR3 DNA: TGTGCCAGCAGTGAAGGTGCCAGGGGTGGTGAGCCCCAGCATTTT; CDR3 protein: CASSEGARGGEPQHF
D gene: .; J gene: TRBJ2-1; clone size: many; V gene: TRBV7-2; CDR3 DNA: TGTGCCAGCAGCTTATCGCCAGGGAGCTCGAATGAGCAGTTCTTC; CDR3 protein: CASSLSPGSSNEQFF
D gene: TRBD1; J gene: TRBJ1-6; clone size: few; V gene: TRBV30; CDR3 DNA: TGTGCCTGGAATAGACAGGGCCTAGGAAATTCACCCCTCCACTTT; CDR3 protein: CAWNRQGLGNSPLHF
D gene: .; J gene: TRBJ1-5; clone size: many; V gene: TRBV7-2; CDR3 DNA: TGTGCCAGCAGCTTATGGGACGGATTAGCTTATCAGCCCCAGCATTTT; CDR3 protein: CASSLWDGLAYQPQHF